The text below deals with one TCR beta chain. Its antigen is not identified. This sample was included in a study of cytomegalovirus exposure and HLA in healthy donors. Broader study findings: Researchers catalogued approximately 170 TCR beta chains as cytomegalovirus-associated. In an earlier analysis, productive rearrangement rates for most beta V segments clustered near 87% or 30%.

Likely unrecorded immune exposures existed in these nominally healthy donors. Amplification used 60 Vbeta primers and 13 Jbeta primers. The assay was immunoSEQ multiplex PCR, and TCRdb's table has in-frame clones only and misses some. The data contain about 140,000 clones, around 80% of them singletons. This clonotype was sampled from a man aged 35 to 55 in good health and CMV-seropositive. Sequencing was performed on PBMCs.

The CDR3 sequence is CASSSQGRDEQYF. The DNA of the CDR3 is TGTGCCAGCAGTTCGCAGGGGAGGGACGAGCAGTACTTC. V and J are TRBV27 and TRBJ2-7; D is possibly TRBD2 (7 bases). Germline CDR1 MNHEY, CDR2 SMNVEV (reference sequence). The CDR3 loop spans 13 amino acids. V lost 4 bases and J lost 5, with 12 bases in between.